A single sample gave rise to the 12 T cell receptor beta chains below, sequenced in a study of T cell repertoires in cytomegalovirus infection. TCRdb re-called the reads with MiXCR, one entry per CDR3 protein. The sample consists of 150,000 to 200,000 distinct CDR3 sequences, roughly 20% of them appearing once. The sample comprised PBMCs. These receptors all stem from a human donor in good health (CMV status not recorded). Some clones in this sample may be carry-over from other donors' samples.

The J gene is TRBJ1-6, the V gene TRBV7-9; no firm D call. Germline V gene sequence: CDR1 SEHNR, CDR2 FQNEAQ (reference sequence). V lost 5 bases to trimming and J lost 6 bases, with 23 bases between them. The CDR3 covers 18 residues. The DNA for the CDR3 is TGTGCCAGCAGCCCTTTGAACCGGGTCGCAAGGAGTAATTCACCCCTCCACTTT. This encodes CASSPLNRVARSNSPLHF.

This clonotype was detected once. J is TRBJ2-7 and V is TRBV14; D perhaps matches TRBD2 (5 bases). The V end lost 4 bases, the J end lost 2 bases, and 18 bases lay between the germline ends. Germline V CDR1 and CDR2: SGHDN, FVKESK. The CDR3 is made up of 16 amino acids. In nucleotides, the CDR3 is TGTGCCAGCAGCCCCCACTTAACTAGTAGCCCCTACGAGCAGTACTTC. It translates to CASSPHLTSSPYEQYF. The entire variable domain, with the rest obtained from reference TRBV14 and TRBJ2-7, is as follows: EAGVTQFPSHSVIEKGQTVTLRCDPISGHDNLYWYRRVMGKEIKFLLHFVKESKQDESGMPNNRFLAERTGGTYSTLKVQPAELEDSGVYFCASSPHLTSSPYEQYFGPGTRLTVT.

The genes are TRBV28 and TRBJ2-1; TRBD2 matches at 9 bases. Germline V gene data show CDR1 as MDHEN and CDR2 as SYDVKM. J gave up 5 bases and V 5 bases, and 1 base lay outside the gene matches. This CDR3 has 13 amino acids. The CDR3 here is CASSASGDNEQFF. CDR3 sequence (DNA): TGTGCCAGCAGTGCTAGCGGGGACAATGAGCAGTTCTTC.

This clonotype was found many times. V gene TRBV12-3 or TRBV12-4 combines with J gene TRBJ2-5; D is unclear. V was pared by 4 bases and J by 5 bases, with 14 bases between. The CDR3 covers 14 residues. The CDR3 coding sequence is TGTGCCAGCAGTTACGGGCAGGCTTCGGAGACCCAGTACTTC. Protein sequence: CASSYGQASETQYF.

This clonotype was detected a few times. J is TRBJ1-5 and V is TRBV20-1, with D uncertain. Per the germline V gene, CDR1 is DFQATT and CDR2 is SNEGSKA (reference sequence). The CDR3 covers 12 residues. CDR3 protein: CRAGGPGQPQHF. CDR3 DNA: TGCAGGGCCGGAGGGCCTGGTCAGCCCCAGCATTTT.

This clonotype has just a few counts. The V call is TRBV6-5, the J call TRBJ2-5, with D unresolved. Trimming took 2 bases from V and 7 from J, leaving 14 bases between them. This CDR3 has 14 residues. Per the germline V gene, CDR1 is MNHEY and CDR2 is SVGAGI. The chain's CDR3 is CASSYGPRMGTQYF. The CDR3 DNA follows: TGTGCCAGCAGTTACGGGCCACGAATGGGGACCCAGTACTTC.

In this sample, this clonotype turned up many times. The chain recombines TRBV7-3 with TRBJ1-1; TRBD1 aligns across 8 bases. CDR1 is SGHTA and CDR2 is FQGTGA in the germline V gene. This CDR3 is 16 amino acids long. The junction had 8 bases not matched to a gene; V was cut back by 4 bases and J by 1 base. CDR3 sequence (DNA): TGTGCCAGCAGCTACGGGGACAGGCGACGGAACACTGAAGCTTTCTTT. Protein product: CASSYGDRRRNTEAFF. Drawing the rest from reference TRBV7-3 and TRBJ1-1, the complete variable domain is GAGVSQTPSNKVTEKGKYVELRCDPISGHTALYWYRQSLGQGPEFLIYFQGTGAADDSGLPNDRFFAVRPEGSVSTLKIQRTERGDSAVYLCASSYGDRRRNTEAFFGQGTRLTVV.

This clonotype has just a few counts. This chain links TRBV12-5 with TRBJ1-4; 10 bases fit TRBD1. Germline CDR1 is LGHNT and CDR2 is FRNRAP. Unmatched junction bases numbered 0, after V lost 1 base and J lost 10 bases. The CDR3 consists of 13 residues. The CDR3 nucleotides are TGTGCTAGTGGTTTGGGGACAGGGGGAAAACTGTTTTTT. It encodes CASGLGTGGKLFF.

This clonotype turned up a few times. The V call is TRBV19, the J call TRBJ1-4; D not certain. The germline gives CDR1 LNHDA, CDR2 SQIVND (reference sequence). This CDR3 is 13 amino acids long. Trimming cost V 5 bases and J 3 bases, with 7 bases left between them. CDR3 amino acids: CASSGSSNEKLFF. CDR3 coding DNA: TGTGCCAGTAGTGGCAGCTCTAATGAAAAACTGTTTTTT.

This chain uses TRBV19 with TRBJ2-3, with no clear D. V lost 5 bases, J lost 0 bases, and 18 bases lay in between. Germline V gene data show CDR1 as LNHDA and CDR2 as SQIVND (reference sequence). CDR3 length: 17 amino acids. In DNA, the CDR3 is TGTGCCAGTAGTCTTACAAGTACTCGTACCAGCACAGATACGCAGTATTTT. Translation: CASSLTSTRTSTDTQYF. Supplemented by reference TRBV19 and TRBJ2-3, the full variable domain reads DGGITQSPKYLFRKEGQNVTLSCEQNLNHDAMYWYRQDPGQGLRLIYYSQIVNDFQKGDIAEGYSVSREKKESFPLTVTSAQKNPTAFYLCASSLTSTRTSTDTQYFGPGTRLTVL.

CDR3 residues: CASQGVEGLRNTEAFF. In DNA form, the CDR3 reads TGTGCCAGCCAAGGCGTCGAGGGATTAAGGAACACTGAAGCTTTCTTT. This chain joins TRBV6-1 and TRBJ1-1; D gene ambiguous. The germline V gene encodes CDR1 MNHNS and CDR2 SASEGT. The CDR3 sequence is 16 residues long. V was clipped by 8 bases and J by 1 base, with 20 bases between them.

The genes are TRBV5-1 and TRBJ2-5; tentative D call: TRBD1 (5 bases). CDR3 size: 14 residues. Trimming left V 4 bases short and J 4 bases short, with 14 bases between. The germline V gene has CDR1 SGHRS and CDR2 YFSETQ. CDR3 nucleotides: TGCGCCAGCAGCCCCCGAGGAAGGGGAGAGACCCAGTACTTC. Its protein is CASSPRGRGETQYF. Complete variable domain (other parts from reference TRBV5-1 and TRBJ2-5): KAGVTQTPRYLIKTRGQQVTLSCSPISGHRSVSWYQQTPGQGLQFLFEYFSETQRNKGNFPGRFSGRQFSNSRSEMNVSTLELGDSALYLCASSPRGRGETQYFGPGTRLLVL.